Listed below are T cell receptor beta chains from one sample, sequenced in a study of PD-1 blockade in classical Hodgkin lymphoma. Only in-frame clones appear in the TCRdb table, and some are missing; sequencing was by immunoSEQ multiplex PCR. The table records tens of thousands of clones, 65% to 85% of them present only once. This specimen was peripheral blood mononuclear cells (PBMCs), taken before the fourth cycle of nivolumab. These receptors all come from a human donor with classical Hodgkin lymphoma. Both conserved end residues are part of each CDR3. A D gene is named only where the DNA matches it firmly. The size field is filled for only some rows; it gives once, few, many or a size class.

d_call: TRBD1; j_call: TRBJ1-2; clone_size: NA; v_call: TRBV7-2; cdr3_aa: CASSLALQGAANYGYTF; cdr3_nt: TGTGCCAGCAGCTTAGCGCTGCAGGGGGCAGCTAACTATGGCTACACCTTC
d_call: NA; j_call: TRBJ2-5; clone_size: NA; v_call: TRBV7-6; cdr3_aa: CASSLAGAGSETQYF; cdr3_nt: TGTGCCAGCAGCTTAGCTGGGGCAGGGAGCGAGACCCAGTACTTC
d_call: NA; j_call: TRBJ2-5; clone_size: few; v_call: TRBV6-5; cdr3_aa: CASGVRSGQETQYF; cdr3_nt: TGTGCCAGCGGGGTACGGTCAGGCCAAGAGACCCAGTACTTC
d_call: NA; j_call: TRBJ1-4; clone_size: few; v_call: TRBV4-3; cdr3_aa: CASSQDRPPGEKLFF; cdr3_nt: TGCGCCAGCAGCCAAGATCGACCGCCGGGAGAAAAACTGTTTTTT
d_call: NA; j_call: TRBJ1-5; clone_size: NA; v_call: TRBV19; cdr3_aa: CASSIGSGALNQPQHF; cdr3_nt: TGTGCCAGTAGTATAGGGTCGGGGGCCCTAAATCAGCCCCAGCATTTT
d_call: TRBD1; j_call: TRBJ1-1; clone_size: NA; v_call: TRBV5-4; cdr3_aa: CASSLEQGVTEAFF; cdr3_nt: TGTGCCAGCAGCTTGGAACAGGGGGTCACTGAAGCTTTCTTT
d_call: NA; j_call: TRBJ2-3; clone_size: once; v_call: TRBV9; cdr3_aa: CASSVAGRPDTQYF; cdr3_nt: TGTGCCAGCAGCGTAGCGGGGCGGCCAGATACGCAGTATTTT
d_call: NA; j_call: TRBJ1-4; clone_size: NA; v_call: TRBV7-9; cdr3_aa: CASSLLIRAKGQREKLFF; cdr3_nt: TGTGCCAGCAGCCTACTCATCCGAGCCAAGGGGCAGCGGGAAAAACTGTTTTTT
d_call: NA; j_call: TRBJ1-1; clone_size: NA; v_call: TRBV6-5; cdr3_aa: CASSADRWNTEAFF; cdr3_nt: TGTGCCAGCAGTGCCGATCGGTGGAACACTGAAGCTTTCTTT
d_call: NA; j_call: TRBJ2-2; clone_size: NA; v_call: TRBV4-3; cdr3_aa: CASSQESRTGELFF; cdr3_nt: TGCGCCAGCAGCCAAGAGTCCCGGACCGGGGAGCTGTTTTTT
d_call: NA; j_call: TRBJ1-2; clone_size: NA; v_call: TRBV28; cdr3_aa: CASSSAGDIFSRGNYGYTF; cdr3_nt: TGTGCCAGCAGTTCCGCTGGGGACATCTTCTCTAGGGGTAACTATGGCTACACCTTC
d_call: TRBD2; j_call: TRBJ2-7; clone_size: NA; v_call: TRBV13; cdr3_aa: CASSLGTSGREQYF; cdr3_nt: TGTGCCAGCAGCTTAGGGACTAGCGGGAGAGAGCAGTACTTC